This T cell receptor beta chain was recorded in a study of cytomegalovirus exposure and HLA in healthy donors. With respect to this clone: Its antigen is not identified.

The V gene end was trimmed by 5 bases and the J gene end by 2 bases; junction bases not matched to a gene: 6. The CDR3 is made up of 14 amino acids. Germline assignment: CDR1 SGHTA and CDR2 FQGNSA. Study-wide findings and caveats: The study flagged around 160 TCR beta chains as cytomegalovirus-associated.

PCR amplification relied on 60 Vbeta primers (plus 13 Jbeta primers). TCRdb's copy holds only in-frame clones and misses some; the assay was immunoSEQ multiplex PCR. The sample shows about 98,000 clones, roughly 76% of them seen only once. The V call is TRBV7-2, the J call TRBJ2-7; 7 positions match TRBD1. The origin of this receptor is a man in his fifties or sixties in good health and CMV-seronegative. Sequencing was done on a sample of PBMCs. The CDR3 nucleotides read TGTGCCAGCAGCCCGTCGACAGGGCCCTACGAGCAGTACTTC. Translating it yields CASSPSTGPYEQYF. Variable domain in full (rest from reference TRBV7-2 and TRBJ2-7): GAGVSQSPSNKVTEKGKDVELRCDPISGHTALYWYRQSLGQGLEFLIYFQGNSAPDKSGLPSDRFSAERTGGSVSTLTIQRTQQEDSAVYLCASSPSTGPYEQYFGPGTRLTVT.